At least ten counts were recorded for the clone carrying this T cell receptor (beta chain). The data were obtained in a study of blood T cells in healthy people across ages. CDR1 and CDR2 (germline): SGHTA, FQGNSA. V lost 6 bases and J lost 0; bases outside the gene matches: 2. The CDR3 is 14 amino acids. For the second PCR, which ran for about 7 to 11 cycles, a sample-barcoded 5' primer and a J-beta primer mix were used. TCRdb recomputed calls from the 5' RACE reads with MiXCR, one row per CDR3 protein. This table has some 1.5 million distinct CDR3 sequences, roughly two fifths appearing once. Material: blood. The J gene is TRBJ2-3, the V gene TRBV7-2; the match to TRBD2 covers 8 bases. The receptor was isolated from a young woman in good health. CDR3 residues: CASSSSGSTDTQYF. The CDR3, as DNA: TGTGCCAGCAGTTCTAGCGGGAGCACAGATACGCAGTATTTT.